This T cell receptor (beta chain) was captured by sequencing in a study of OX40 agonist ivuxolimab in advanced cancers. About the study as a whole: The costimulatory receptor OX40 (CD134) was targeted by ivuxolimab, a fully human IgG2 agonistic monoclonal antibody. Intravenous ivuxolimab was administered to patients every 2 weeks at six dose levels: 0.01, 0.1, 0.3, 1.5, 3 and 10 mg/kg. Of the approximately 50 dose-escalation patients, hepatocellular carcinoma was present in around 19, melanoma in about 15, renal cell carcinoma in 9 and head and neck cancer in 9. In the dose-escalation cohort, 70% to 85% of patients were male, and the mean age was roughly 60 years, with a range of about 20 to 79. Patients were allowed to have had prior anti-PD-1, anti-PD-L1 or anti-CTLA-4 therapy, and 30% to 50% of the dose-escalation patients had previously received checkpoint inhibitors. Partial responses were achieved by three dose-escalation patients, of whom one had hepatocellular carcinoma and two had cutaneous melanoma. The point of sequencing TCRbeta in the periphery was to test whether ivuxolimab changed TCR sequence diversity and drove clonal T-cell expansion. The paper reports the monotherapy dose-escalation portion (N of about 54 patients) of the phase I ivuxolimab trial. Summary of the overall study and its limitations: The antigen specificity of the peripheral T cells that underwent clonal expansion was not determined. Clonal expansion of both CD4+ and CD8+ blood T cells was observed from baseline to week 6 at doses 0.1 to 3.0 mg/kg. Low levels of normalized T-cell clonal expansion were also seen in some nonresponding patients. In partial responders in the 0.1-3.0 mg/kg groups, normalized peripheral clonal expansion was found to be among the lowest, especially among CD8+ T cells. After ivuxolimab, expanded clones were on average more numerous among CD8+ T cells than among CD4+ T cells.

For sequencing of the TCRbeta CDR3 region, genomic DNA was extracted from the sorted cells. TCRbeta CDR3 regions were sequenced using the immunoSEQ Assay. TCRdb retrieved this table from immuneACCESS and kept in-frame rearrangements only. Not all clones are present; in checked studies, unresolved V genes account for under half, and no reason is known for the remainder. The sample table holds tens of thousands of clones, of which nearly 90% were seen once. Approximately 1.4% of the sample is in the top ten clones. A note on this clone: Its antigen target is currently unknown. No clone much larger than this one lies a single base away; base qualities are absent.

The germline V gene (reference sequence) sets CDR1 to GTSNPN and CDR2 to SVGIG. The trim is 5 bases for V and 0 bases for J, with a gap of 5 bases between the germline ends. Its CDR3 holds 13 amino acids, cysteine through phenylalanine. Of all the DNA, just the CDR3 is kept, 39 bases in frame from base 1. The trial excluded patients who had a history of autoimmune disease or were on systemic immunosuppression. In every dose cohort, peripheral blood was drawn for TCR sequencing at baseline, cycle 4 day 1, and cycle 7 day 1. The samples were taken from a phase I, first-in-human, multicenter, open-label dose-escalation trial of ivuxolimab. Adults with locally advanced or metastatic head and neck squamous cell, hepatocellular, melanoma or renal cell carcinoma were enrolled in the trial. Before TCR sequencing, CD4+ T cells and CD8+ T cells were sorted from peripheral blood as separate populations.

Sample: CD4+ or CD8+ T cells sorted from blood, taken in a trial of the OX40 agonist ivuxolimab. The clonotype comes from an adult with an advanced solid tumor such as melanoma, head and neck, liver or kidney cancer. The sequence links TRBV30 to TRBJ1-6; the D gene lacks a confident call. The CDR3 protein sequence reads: CAWGSSYNSPLHF. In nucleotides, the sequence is TGTGCCTGGGGGAGCTCCTATAATTCACCCCTCCACTTT.